The source of this T cell receptor beta chain is a study of cytotoxic CD8 clonotypes in ibrutinib-treated CLL. Looking at the study overall: Researchers reported 11 relapsed/refractory and some 14 treatment-naive patients, 17 of them IGHV unmutated.

Note on this clone: Antigen: not known.

Data came from immunoSEQ multiplex PCR; TCRdb stores just in-frame clones and leaves some out. The sample includes about 30,000 clones, approximately 57% of them seen just once. The V and J ends lost 5 bases and 6 bases respectively, with 8 bases between them. The CDR3 is 13 amino acids. Per germline, CDR1 SGHTA and CDR2 FQGTGA. Study-wide points: Treatment left the uncommon public clonotypes either contracted or stable in frequency. Higher circulating CD8+ T-cell counts strongly accompanied higher baseline clonality, above age-matched healthy donors.

The J gene is TRBJ2-6, the V gene TRBV7-3; D gene unclear. The sequencing used PBMCs, collected before ibrutinib treatment. This TCR was sampled from a human donor with chronic lymphocytic leukemia. CDR3 bases: TGTGCCAGCAGCCAGTATGAGGCCAACGTCCTGACTTTC. The encoded protein is CASSQYEANVLTF.